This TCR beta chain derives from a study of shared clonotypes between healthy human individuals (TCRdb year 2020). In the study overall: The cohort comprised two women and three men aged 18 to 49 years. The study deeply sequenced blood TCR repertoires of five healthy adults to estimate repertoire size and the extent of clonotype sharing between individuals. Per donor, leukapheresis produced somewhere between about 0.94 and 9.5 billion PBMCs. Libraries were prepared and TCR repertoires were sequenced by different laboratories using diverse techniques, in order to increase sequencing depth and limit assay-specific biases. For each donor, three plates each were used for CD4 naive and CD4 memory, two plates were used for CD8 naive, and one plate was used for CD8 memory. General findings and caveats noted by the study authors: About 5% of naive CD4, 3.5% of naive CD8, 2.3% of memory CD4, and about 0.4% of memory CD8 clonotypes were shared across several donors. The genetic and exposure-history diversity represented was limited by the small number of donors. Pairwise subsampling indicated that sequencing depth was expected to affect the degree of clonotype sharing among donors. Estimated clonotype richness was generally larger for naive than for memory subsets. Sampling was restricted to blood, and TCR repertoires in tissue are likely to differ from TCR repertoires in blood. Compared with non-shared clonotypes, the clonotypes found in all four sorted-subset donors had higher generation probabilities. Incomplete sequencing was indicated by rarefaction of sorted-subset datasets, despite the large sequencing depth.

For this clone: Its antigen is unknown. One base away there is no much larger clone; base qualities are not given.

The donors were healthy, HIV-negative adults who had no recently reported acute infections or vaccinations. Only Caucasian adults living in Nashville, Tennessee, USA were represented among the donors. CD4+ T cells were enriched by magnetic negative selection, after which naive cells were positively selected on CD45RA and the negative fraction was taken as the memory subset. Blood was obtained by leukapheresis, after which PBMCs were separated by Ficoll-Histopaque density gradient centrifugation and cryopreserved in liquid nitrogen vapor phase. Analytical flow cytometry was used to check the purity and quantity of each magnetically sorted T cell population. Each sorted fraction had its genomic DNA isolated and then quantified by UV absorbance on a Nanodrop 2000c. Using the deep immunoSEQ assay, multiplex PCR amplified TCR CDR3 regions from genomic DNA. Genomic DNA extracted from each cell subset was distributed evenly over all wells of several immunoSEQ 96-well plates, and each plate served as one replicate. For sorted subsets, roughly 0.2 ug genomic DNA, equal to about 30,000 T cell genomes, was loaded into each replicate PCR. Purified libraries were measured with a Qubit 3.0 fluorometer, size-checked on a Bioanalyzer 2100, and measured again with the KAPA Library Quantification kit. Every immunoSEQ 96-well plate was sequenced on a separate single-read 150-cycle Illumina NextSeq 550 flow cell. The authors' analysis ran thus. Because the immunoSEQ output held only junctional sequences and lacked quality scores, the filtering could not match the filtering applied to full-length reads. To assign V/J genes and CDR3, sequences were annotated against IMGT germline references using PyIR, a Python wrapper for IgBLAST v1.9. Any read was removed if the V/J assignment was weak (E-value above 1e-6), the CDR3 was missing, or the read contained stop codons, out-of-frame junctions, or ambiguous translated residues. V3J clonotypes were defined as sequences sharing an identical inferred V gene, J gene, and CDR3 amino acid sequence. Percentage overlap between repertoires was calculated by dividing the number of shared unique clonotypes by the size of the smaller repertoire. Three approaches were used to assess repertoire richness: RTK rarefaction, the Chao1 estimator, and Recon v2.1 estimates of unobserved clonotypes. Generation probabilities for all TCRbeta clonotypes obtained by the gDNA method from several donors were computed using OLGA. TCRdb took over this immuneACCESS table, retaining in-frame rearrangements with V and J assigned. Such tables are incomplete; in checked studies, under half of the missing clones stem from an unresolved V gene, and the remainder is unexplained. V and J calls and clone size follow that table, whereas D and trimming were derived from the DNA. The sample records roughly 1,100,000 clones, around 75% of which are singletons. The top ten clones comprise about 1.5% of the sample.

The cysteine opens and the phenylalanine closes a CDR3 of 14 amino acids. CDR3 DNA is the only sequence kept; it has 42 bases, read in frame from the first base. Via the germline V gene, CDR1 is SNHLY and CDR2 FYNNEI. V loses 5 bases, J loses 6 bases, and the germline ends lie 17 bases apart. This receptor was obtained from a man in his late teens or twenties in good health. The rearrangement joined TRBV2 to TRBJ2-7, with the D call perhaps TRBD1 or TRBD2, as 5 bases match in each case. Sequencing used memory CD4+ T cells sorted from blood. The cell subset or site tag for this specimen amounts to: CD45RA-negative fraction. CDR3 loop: CASSTTGTLGEQYF. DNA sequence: TGTGCCAGCAGTACCACCGGGACCCTTGGCGAGCAGTACTTC.